This T cell receptor beta chain was sequenced for a study of neurological immune-mediated disorders. Points from the study as a whole: No clinical or MRI feature was associated with the multiple sclerosis repertoire cluster. In HTLV-1-associated myelopathy, TCR clonal expansion was greatest, whereas multiple sclerosis had the least, falling below healthy controls. There were no CDR3 amino acid sequences shared by expanded clones across subjects, a result suggesting private repertoires in all groups.

This clonotype was observed many times. Its antigen is not known. This CDR3 is built from 14 residues. Trimming cost V 6 bases and J 11 bases; bases outside gene matches: 14. cDNA was made by 5'RACE with 10-nucleotide random UMIs. TCRdb itself ran the 5' RACE reads through MiXCR, one entry per CDR3 protein. The sample yields more than 60,000 distinct CDR3 sequences, 3.7% seen once. This sequence joins TRBV12-3 or TRBV12-4 and TRBJ1-1; 8 bases are shared with TRBD1. Sequencing input: PBMCs. The sequence derives from a woman in her forties or fifties with multiple sclerosis. This chain's CDR3 is CASSLVGMGQEAFF. The CDR3 bases are TGTGCCAGCAGCCTGGTGGGTATGGGACAGGAGGCTTTCTTT.